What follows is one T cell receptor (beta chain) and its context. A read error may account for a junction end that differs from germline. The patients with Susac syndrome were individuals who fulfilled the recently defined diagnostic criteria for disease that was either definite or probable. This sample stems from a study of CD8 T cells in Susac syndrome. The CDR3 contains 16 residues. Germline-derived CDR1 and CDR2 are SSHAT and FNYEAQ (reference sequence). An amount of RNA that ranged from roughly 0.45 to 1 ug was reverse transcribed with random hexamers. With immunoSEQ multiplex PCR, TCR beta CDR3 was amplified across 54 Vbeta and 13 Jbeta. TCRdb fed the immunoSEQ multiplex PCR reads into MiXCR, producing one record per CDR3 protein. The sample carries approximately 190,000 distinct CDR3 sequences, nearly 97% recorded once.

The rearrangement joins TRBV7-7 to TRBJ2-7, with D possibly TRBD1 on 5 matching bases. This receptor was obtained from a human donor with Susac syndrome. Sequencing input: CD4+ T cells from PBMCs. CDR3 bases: TGTGCTAGCAGCGTATCCCCGATGTCAGGGTTATGGGAGCAGTACTTC. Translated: CASSVSPMSGLWEQYF. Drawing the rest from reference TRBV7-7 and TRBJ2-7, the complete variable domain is GAGVSQSPRYKVTKRGQDVTLRCDPISSHATLYWYQQALGQGPEFLTYFNYEAQPDKSGLPSDRFSAERPEGSISTLTIQRTEQRDSAMYRCASSVSPMSGLWEQYFGPGTRLTVT.